This TCR beta chain was found in a study of spatial heterogeneity in lung cancer. The sample's time point: sample taken at primary tumor resection. Study findings and constraints: Resection saw ubiquitous expanded tumor TCRs appear in blood more than follow-up did.

CDR1 is ENHRY, CDR2 SYGVKD, per germline. With 3 bases removed from V and 1 base from J, the gap between germline ends came to 7 bases. The CDR3 sequence is 14 residues long. This clonotype was detected many times. Its antigen is undetermined. In the library, each TCR cDNA molecule bore its own unique molecular identifier. TCRdb re-called the 5' RACE reads through MiXCR, storing one row per CDR3 protein. The table has around 66,000 distinct CDR3 sequences, under 7.5% seen once. The input for sequencing was PBMCs, taken at surgery. This chain links TRBV10-3 with TRBJ1-3; possible D gene TRBD1, 5 bases. The sequence was obtained from a female donor with early-stage non-small cell lung cancer. As DNA, the CDR3 is TGTGCCATCAGTGATCGGGGGTCTGGAAACACCATATATTTT. This codes for CAISDRGSGNTIYF.